Below are 17 T cell receptor beta chains sequenced from a single sample in a study of identical twins. A single record per CDR3 protein comes from TCRdb applying MiXCR to the 5' RACE reads. The table has about 470,000 distinct CDR3 sequences, about 24% seen once; the top ten hold about 2.7%. The sample also formed part of further work on T cells expressing NK-cell markers.

The sample taken for sequencing was CD4+ T cells sorted from blood. The receptors stem from a woman under 30 in good health.

There are a few counts of this clonotype. The genes are TRBV10-3 and TRBJ2-5; TRBD1 might be the D (6 bases). The germline CDR1 and CDR2 sequences are ENHRY and SYGVKD. V lost 3 bases, J lost 5 bases, and 16 bases lay in between. This CDR3 has 15 amino acids. Here the CDR3 reads CAISDSTGPGETQYF. The CDR3 bases are TGTGCCATCAGTGATTCGACAGGTCCCGGGGAGACCCAGTACTTC.

This clonotype came up a few times. V usage is TRBV5-1 and J usage is TRBJ2-1; TRBD1 is a possible D gene (6 bases). The germline CDR1 and CDR2 sequences are SGHRS and YFSETQ. Trimming removed 7 bases at V and 0 bases at J, with 14 bases between. The CDR3 has 15 residues. Written as DNA, the CDR3 is TGCGCCAGCCACGAAACAGGGAGCTCCTACAATGAGCAGTTCTTC. Its translation: CASHETGSSYNEQFF.

The CDR3 reads CASGEDGGRTGELFF. The CDR3 coding sequence is TGTGCCAGCGGGGAGGATGGGGGGCGAACCGGGGAGCTGTTTTTT. The rearrangement joins TRBV6-1 to TRBJ2-2; tentatively, D is TRBD1 or TRBD2 (6 bases each). Germline values: CDR1 MNHNS, CDR2 SASEGT. V was cut by 8 bases and J by 5 bases, with 18 bases left in between. The CDR3 consists of 15 residues.

This clonotype came up a few times. The chain joins TRBV3-1 to TRBJ2-1, with TRBD2 identical over 7 bases. Trimming at V came to 5 bases and at J to 7 bases, leaving 8 bases not matched to a gene. CDR1 LGHDT and CDR2 YNNKEL come from the germline V gene (reference sequence). The CDR3 length is 14 residues. The CDR3 reads CASSKRTSWNEQFF. DNA for the CDR3: TGTGCCAGCAGCAAGAGGACTAGTTGGAATGAGCAGTTCTTC.

This clonotype has more than one count but fewer than ten. The chain carries TRBV12-3 or TRBV12-4 and TRBJ1-2; D unclear. CDR3 size: 16 residues. Trimming removed 6 bases from V and 0 bases from J, with 17 bases in between. CDR3 DNA sequence: TGTGCCAGCAGACCGGTCGGGGTCCGAGCTAACTATGGCTACACCTTC. Its protein product is CASRPVGVRANYGYTF.

This clonotype showed up just a few times. The V call is TRBV5-6, the J call TRBJ1-5; no definite D call. This CDR3 spans 14 amino acids. V lost 1 base and J lost 0, with 5 bases in between. Germline CDR1 reads SGHDT; CDR2 reads YYEEEE. CDR3 in DNA: TGTGCCAGCAGCTTGTTTGGTAGCAATCAGCCCCAGCATTTT. It codes for CASSLFGSNQPQHF.

This clonotype was observed a handful of times. V usage is TRBV7-9 and J usage is TRBJ1-1; 7 bases agree with TRBD1. The CDR3 length is 15 residues. The V gene's germline CDR1 is SEHNR and CDR2 FQNEAQ (reference sequence). After removal of 5 bases from V and 1 base from J, the junction contained 7 bases not matched to a gene. The CDR3 DNA reads as TGTGCCAGCAGCCCTTCAGGGGGAGGGAACACTGAAGCTTTCTTT. Amino acid sequence: CASSPSGGGNTEAFF.

The chain employs TRBV6-5 and TRBJ2-1; D remains ambiguous. This CDR3 spans 16 amino acids. The ends were cut back, 0 bases at V and 1 base at J, with 10 bases in the middle. Per germline, CDR1 MNHEY and CDR2 SVGAGI. The DNA of the CDR3 is TGTGCCAGCAGTTACTCGACGAGTAGGTCCTACAATGAGCAGTTCTTC. Amino acids: CASSYSTSRSYNEQFF.

This clonotype was observed a single time. The chain couples TRBV19 to TRBJ1-1, with D unresolved. This CDR3 has 11 residues. The germline CDR1 and CDR2 sequences are LNHDA and SQIVND (reference sequence). Between the trimmed V and J ends, which lost 6 bases and 6 bases, there was a span of 8 bases. CDR3 region: CASSRSSEAFF. The CDR3 nucleotides read TGTGCCAGTAGCCGTTCGTCTGAAGCTTTCTTT.

This clonotype was counted a few times. This sequence joins TRBV5-1 and TRBJ1-2, with D unclear. V lost 2 bases and J 2 bases, leaving 13 bases between the germline ends. Germline V gene data show CDR1 as SGHRS and CDR2 as YFSETQ. The CDR3 contains 15 residues. Here the CDR3 reads CASSLGPDSNYGYTF. The CDR3 DNA follows: TGCGCCAGCAGCTTAGGCCCGGATTCGAACTATGGCTACACCTTC. Full variable domain (rest looked up from reference TRBV5-1 and TRBJ1-2): KAGVTQTPRYLIKTRGQQVTLSCSPISGHRSVSWYQQTPGQGLQFLFEYFSETQRNKGNFPGRFSGRQFSNSRSEMNVSTLELGDSALYLCASSLGPDSNYGYTFGSGTRLTVV.

This chain joins TRBV5-1 and TRBJ1-1; D is ambiguous. V was cut by 4 bases and J by 1 base, with 14 bases left in between. Per the germline V gene, CDR1 is SGHRS and CDR2 is YFSETQ. The CDR3 covers 15 residues. The CDR3 is CASSPIQLRNTEAFF. The CDR3 bases are TGCGCCAGCAGCCCCATACAGCTCCGGAACACTGAAGCTTTCTTT.

This clonotype was detected a few times. The V gene is TRBV6-1, the J gene TRBJ1-2, with TRBD1 matching 8 bases. Unmatched junction bases numbered 12, after V lost 6 bases and J lost 6 bases. CDR1 and CDR2 from the germline V gene are MNHNS and SASEGT. The CDR3 contains 15 residues. The CDR3 is CASSSSPGQGHGYTF. For the CDR3, the DNA is TGTGCCAGCAGCTCTTCTCCCGGACAGGGCCATGGCTACACCTTC.

CDR3 residues: CSARRGGSFVNEQFF. In nucleotides, the CDR3 is TGCAGTGCTAGGAGGGGCGGGAGCTTCGTCAATGAGCAGTTCTTC. The chain couples TRBV20-1 to TRBJ2-1, with 7 bases lining up with TRBD2. The ends lost 3 bases at V and 6 bases at J; junction bases unmatched: 11. This CDR3 has 15 residues. Germline values: CDR1 DFQATT, CDR2 SNEGSKA (reference sequence).

The chain links TRBV5-1 to TRBJ2-5, with TRBD2 identical over 7 bases. J was trimmed by 3 bases and V by 1 base; bases with no gene match: 6. The CDR3 consists of 15 residues. CDR1 and CDR2 from the germline V gene are SGHRS and YFSETQ. CDR3 in DNA: TGCGCCAGCAGCTTGAGCAGCGGGGTGAAAGAGACCCAGTACTTC. Translated, it gives CASSLSSGVKETQYF.

There are a few counts of this clonotype. The J gene is TRBJ1-3, the V gene TRBV6-1; D is unresolved. Germline CDR1 is MNHNS and CDR2 is SASEGT. CDR3 length: 16 residues. V lost 9 bases and J 3 bases, leaving 21 bases between the germline ends. CDR3 residues: CASLGAVEGFGNTIYF. As DNA, the CDR3 is TGTGCCAGTCTCGGCGCGGTGGAAGGATTTGGAAACACCATATATTTT.

This clonotype showed up just a few times. The chain employs TRBV7-9 and TRBJ2-7; 9 nucleotides align to TRBD1. The J segment lost 7 bases and the V segment lost 4 bases, leaving 8 bases of the junction unmatched. This CDR3 has 14 residues. The germline V gene has CDR1 SEHNR and CDR2 FQNEAQ (reference sequence). The CDR3 DNA follows: TGTGCCAGCAGCTATCGGGACAGGGTTAGGGAGCAGTACTTC. It specifies CASSYRDRVREQYF.

This clonotype occurred many times. V is TRBV12-3 or TRBV12-4 and J is TRBJ1-6; a weak D match, TRBD1 (6 bases). The germline V and J ends were trimmed by 4 bases and 9 bases, with 13 bases remaining between them. This CDR3 has 14 residues. In DNA, the CDR3 is TGTGCCAGCAGTTCCCTGCTACAGGGTTCACCCCTCCACTTT. Translated: CASSSLLQGSPLHF.